The rows below give T cell receptor beta chains drawn from one sample of a study of post-analysis software for immune sequencing data. From the PCR reads, TCRdb called clonotypes with MiXCR, one entry per CDR3 protein. The data show 800,000 to 950,000 distinct CDR3 sequences, approximately 53% seen once. Material: blood. The receptors were gathered from a girl aged 10 to 17 with multiple sclerosis. The CDR3 runs from the conserved cysteine through the conserved F or W. D genes are given only for firm matches. Clone size is stated in some rows and not others, as once, few, many or a class when expanded.

clone size	V gene	D gene	J gene	CDR3 DNA	CDR3 protein
.	TRBV20-1	TRBD2	TRBJ2-1	TGCAGTGCGGGACTAGCGGGAGCTCCCCCGGAGTTCTTC	CSAGLAGAPPEFF
once	TRBV7-2	TRBD2	TRBJ2-7	TGTGCCAGCAGCCTAACGGGGGGACTACCGACCTACGAGCAGTACTTC	CASSLTGGLPTYEQYF
.	TRBV30	TRBD2	TRBJ2-7	TGTGCCTGGAGTTCGGGACTAGAGGTCGAGCAGTACTTC	CAWSSGLEVEQYF
.	TRBV11-2	.	TRBJ2-7	TGTGCCAGCAGCTTAGATAACGCCCAAACCTACGAGCAGTACTTC	CASSLDNAQTYEQYF
.	TRBV20-1	.	TRBJ2-7	TGCAGTGCTACGGTGGGCGGGACCTCCTACGAGCAGTACTTC	CSATVGGTSYEQYF
.	TRBV5-1	TRBD2	TRBJ2-4	TGCGCCAGCAGCTTGGCTACTAGCGTGGAAAAAAACATTCAGTACTTC	CASSLATSVEKNIQYF
.	TRBV5-1	TRBD2	TRBJ2-1	TGCGCCAGCAGCTTGAAACTAGCGGGCGGCAATGAGCAGTTCTTC	CASSLKLAGGNEQFF
.	TRBV12-3/TRBV12-4	.	TRBJ1-5	TGTGCCAGCAGTTTAAGAGGCGCCCGGTCTCAGCCCCAGCATTTT	CASSLRGARSQPQHF
.	TRBV12-3/TRBV12-4	.	TRBJ2-7	TGTGCCAGCAGTTTCGGGTGGGGGGTCGAGCAGTACTTC	CASSFGWGVEQYF
.	TRBV7-2	TRBD2	TRBJ2-1	TGTGTCAGCAGCCCACTAGCGGACCTCAATGAGCAGTTCTTC	CVSSPLADLNEQFF
.	TRBV5-1	.	TRBJ2-3	TGCGCCAGCAGCTTGGGGGGACACTCCACAGATACGCAGTATTTT	CASSLGGHSTDTQYF
.	TRBV4-1	TRBD1	TRBJ1-2	TGCGCCAGCAGTCAAACAGGGGGCCTAGATAACTATGGCTACACCTTC	CASSQTGGLDNYGYTF
few	TRBV6-5	.	TRBJ1-4	TGTGCCAGCAGTTACCGGGGGCCAGCGACTAATGAAAAACTGTTTTTT	CASSYRGPATNEKLFF
few	TRBV6-1	.	TRBJ2-6	TGTGCCAGCAGTGAAGCTGGCTCTGGGGCCAATGTCCTGACTTTC	CASSEAGSGANVLTF
.	TRBV7-9	.	TRBJ2-1	TGTGCCAGCAGCACAGGATCAGGGAATGAGCAGTTCTTC	CASSTGSGNEQFF
few	TRBV29-1	TRBD2	TRBJ2-4	TGCAGCGTGAACCTTTGGGGGGGACGTTGGGAGCAGTACTTC	CSVNLWGGRWEQYF
once	TRBV12-5	TRBD1	TRBJ2-3	TGTGCTAGTGGTTTTGGGGACAGGGAAACAGATACGCAGTATTTT	CASGFGDRETDTQYF
once	TRBV10-3	TRBD1	TRBJ2-5	TGTGCCATCAGTTCAGGGGGCGATTTGGAGACCCAGTACTTC	CAISSGGDLETQYF
.	TRBV7-9	TRBD2	TRBJ2-1	TGTGCCAGCAGCTTATTTGCGGGGAGGGGCAATGAGCAGTTCTTC	CASSLFAGRGNEQFF
.	TRBV7-9	.	TRBJ1-2	TGTGCCAGCAGCCCGCTACAGGGCCCGGTGGACTATGGCTACACCTTC	CASSPLQGPVDYGYTF
few	TRBV2	.	TRBJ1-2	TGTGCCAGCAGTGAGGCAAGGGGCGACGGCTACACCTTC	CASSEARGDGYTF
.	TRBV12-3/TRBV12-4	.	TRBJ2-3	TGTGCCAGCAGTTCAAGGGACTCCTTAAGCACAGATACGCAGTATTTT	CASSSRDSLSTDTQYF
.	TRBV7-9	.	TRBJ1-6	TGTGCCAGCAACTCCCCGGCCTCACCCCTCCACTTT	CASNSPASPLHF
few	TRBV12-3/TRBV12-4	.	TRBJ2-4	TGTGCCAGCAGTTTAGGGGTGGGAAACATTCAGTACTTC	CASSLGVGNIQYF
few	TRBV7-3	.	TRBJ2-5	TGTGCCAGCAGCTTAAACGGCGTCTTAGAGACCCAGTACTTC	CASSLNGVLETQYF
once	TRBV12-3/TRBV12-4	.	TRBJ2-1	TGTGCCAGCAGTTCAGTGTTGGAAGGGGATGAGCAGTTCTTC	CASSSVLEGDEQFF
.	TRBV21-1	.	TRBJ2-3	TGTGCCAGCATAGAGGGCCGCCGAGGCACAGATACGCAGTATTTT	CASIEGRRGTDTQYF
once	TRBV12-3/TRBV12-4	.	TRBJ2-7	TGTGCCAGCAGTTCCCCGCGGGTGGGGATTGTTGAGCAGTACTTC	CASSSPRVGIVEQYF
few	TRBV5-1	TRBD2	TRBJ2-4	TGCGCCAGCAGCCTTGGACTAGCGGACGACTTTCAGTACTTC	CASSLGLADDFQYF
.	TRBV29-1	.	TRBJ2-7	TGCAGCGTTGGGAACCCCGGGACCGCCTACGAGCAGTACTTC	CSVGNPGTAYEQYF
few	TRBV6-5	.	TRBJ1-2	TGTGCCAGCAGTTACTCGGAGGTCTCTAACTATGGCTACACCTTC	CASSYSEVSNYGYTF
.	TRBV6-2/TRBV6-3	.	TRBJ1-1	TGTGCCAGCAGTTTCCCGAGACGCGGTCCGCCACCCACTGAAGCTTTCTTT	CASSFPRRGPPPTEAFF
.	TRBV12-3/TRBV12-4	TRBD2	TRBJ2-5	TGTGCCAGCAGTTTGTGGGCTAGCGGGGCGGGTGAGAAAGAGACCCAGTACTTC	CASSLWASGAGEKETQYF
.	TRBV3-1	TRBD2	TRBJ2-1	TGTGCCAGCAGCCAAACCATCAGCGGGGGGGCCTACAATGAGCAGTTCTTC	CASSQTISGGAYNEQFF
once	TRBV20-1	.	TRBJ2-7	TGCAGTGCTAGGGGGATAAAACCATACGAGCAGTACTTC	CSARGIKPYEQYF
.	TRBV7-9	.	TRBJ2-1	TGTGCCAGCAGCATCACCGGGCCCGGCAATGAGCAGTTCTTC	CASSITGPGNEQFF
.	TRBV5-1	TRBD2	TRBJ2-1	TGCGCCAACAGCGGCCTGCGGGGGACCTCTGTGGATGAGCAGTTCTTC	CANSGLRGTSVDEQFF
.	TRBV12-3/TRBV12-4	.	TRBJ1-5	TGTGCCAGCAGGGGACAAGCCACTCAGCCCCAGCATTTT	CASRGQATQPQHF
.	TRBV2	TRBD2	TRBJ2-1	TGTGCCAGCACTAAGGGACTAGCAACCACTAATGAGCAGTTCTTC	CASTKGLATTNEQFF
.	TRBV27	TRBD1	TRBJ2-7	TGTGCCAGCAGTTTATCCCAAACAGGGGGCCTTCACAATGAGCAGTACTTC	CASSLSQTGGLHNEQYF
.	TRBV10-2	.	TRBJ1-2	TGCGCCAGCAGTGGGACAGTAACTTATGGCTACACCTTC	CASSGTVTYGYTF
.	TRBV5-1	TRBD2	TRBJ2-3	TGCGCCAGCAGGAGCGGGGGCGGGGATACGCAGTATTTT	CASRSGGGDTQYF
few	TRBV7-9	.	TRBJ1-2	TGTGCCAGCAGCTTAGGTGGGCTCCAGGACTATGGCTACACCTTC	CASSLGGLQDYGYTF
.	TRBV20-1	.	TRBJ1-5	TGCAGTGCTAGATGGTCCGGGAACAATCAGCCCCAGCATTTT	CSARWSGNNQPQHF
.	TRBV5-1	TRBD1	TRBJ2-6	TGCGCCAGCTCGCCCCTCGGGACAGGGGGTAGCGTCCTGACTTTC	CASSPLGTGGSVLTF
.	TRBV29-1	TRBD1	TRBJ1-4	TGCAGCTTTCGTGACAGGGGGCGGAGTGAAAAACTGTTTTTT	CSFRDRGRSEKLFF
.	TRBV29-1	TRBD1	TRBJ2-7	TGCAGCGTTGAAAACCGACAGGGTTCCTACGAGCAGTACTTC	CSVENRQGSYEQYF
once	TRBV29-1	.	TRBJ1-1	TGCAGCGTTCAGCTGAGACGGGGCGCTGAAGCTTTCTTT	CSVQLRRGAEAFF
.	TRBV12-3/TRBV12-4	TRBD1	TRBJ2-5	TGTGCCAGCAGTCACAGGCTCCTGGCTCGACTCGACAGGGAACGGCAAGAGACCCAGTACTTC	CASSHRLLARLDRERQETQYF
.	TRBV18	.	TRBJ2-7	TGTGCCAGCTCACCTGCGACTAGATCCTACGAGCAGTACTTC	CASSPATRSYEQYF
few	TRBV29-1	.	TRBJ1-1	TGCAGCGTTGAAGGCCTAGGGAACACTGAAGCTTTCTTT	CSVEGLGNTEAFF